This TCR beta chain was observed in a study of CD8+CD57+ T cells in acquired aplastic anemia. Study overall: Yields of DNA that came from sorted CD4+ and CD8+ cells averaged about 3.3 ug.

The template used for profiling TCR beta VDJ and CDR3 was genomic DNA. TCRdb redid the calling of the reads with MiXCR, one entry per CDR3 protein. The sample carries under 200,000 distinct CDR3 sequences, 40% to 55% recorded once. Previously, flow cytometry had revealed CD8+CD57+ cell expansion in the patients chosen for sequencing. Severe acquired aplastic anemia was present in all patients. The CDR3 has 16 amino acids. The V end was cut by 1 base, the J end by 5 bases, with 17 bases between. Per germline, CDR1 MDHEN and CDR2 SYDVKM. This clonotype turned up a few times. The chain joins TRBV28 to TRBJ1-1, with a weak D call TRBD1 (5 bases). What was sequenced was sorted CD4+, CD8+, or CD8+CD57+ T cells (not recorded which) from PBMCs. The clonotype comes from a human donor with aplastic anemia. CDR3 nucleotide sequence: TGTGCCAGCAGTTTATCACCGGGAGGGGCGACGACTGAAGCTTTCTTT. Translated, it gives CASSLSPGGATTEAFF.